This T cell receptor (beta chain) was identified in a study of PD-1 blockade in classical Hodgkin lymphoma (dated by TCRdb to 2018 to 2021). Looking at the study overall: Nivolumab dosing was 3 mg/kg intravenously every 2 weeks, continuing until either disease progression or unacceptable toxicity. The study used TCR beta sequencing and CyTOF to define a peripheral blood immune signature of response to PD-1 blockade in classical Hodgkin lymphoma.

Of note for this clone: It lacks a known antigen. No base quality information exists; no much larger clone differs at one position.

Including the terminal cysteine and phenylalanine, the CDR3 comprises 15 residues. Only the CDR3 region is kept as DNA, spanning 45 bases read in frame from base 1. The junction carries 17 bases between V and J, which are trimmed by 5 bases and 6 bases respectively. The germline V gene supplies CDR1 MGHRA and CDR2 YSYEKL. The time point label corresponds to: cycle 4 day 1 (C4D1), after five to seven weeks of nivolumab. All trial patients had relapsed after autologous stem cell transplantation, with cohorts A, B and C differing in prior brentuximab vedotin exposure. The trial cohort comprised some 60 patients with relapsed/refractory classical Hodgkin lymphoma whose best overall responses were complete response, partial response or progressive disease. In the multi-cohort phase II CheckMate 205 trial, trial patients received single-agent nivolumab. An independent review committee assessed best overall response using the 2007 International Working Group response criteria. Trial PBMCs were collected immediately before nivolumab initiation (C1D1) and during therapy at cycle 2 day 1 and cycle 4 day 1. Peripheral blood was collected in 8 mL Vacutainer Cell Preparation Tubes, from which PBMCs were isolated by centrifugation and then cryopreserved.

Results the study describes overall, beyond this receptor: By C4D1, a significant rise was seen in CD4+ TCR diversity but not in CD8+ TCR diversity (p=0.0027 vs p=0.16), and the rise was most apparent among complete responders (p=0.02). Diversity was lower in patients who began nivolumab less than 1 year after ASCT, so these patients were left out of later analyses to avoid confounding by immune reconstitution. Trial patients achieving complete response had baseline diversity similar to newly diagnosed patients, whereas partial responders and progressors had significantly lower diversity. Only a single clinical trial cohort was studied, and what caused the repertoire differences, possibly disease activity or prior therapy, remained undefined. Baseline TCR diversity was reported to be lower in newly diagnosed patients than in healthy donors and to be lower still in relapsed/refractory patients.

The Qiagen DNeasy kit was used to extract genomic DNA from unsorted PBMCs and from the negatively selected CD4+ and CD8+ fractions. Amplification of TCR beta CDR3 regions was done by immunoSEQ multiplex PCR with primers that anneal to V and J segments. A synthetic immune receptor repertoire was used to minimize amplification bias, and any residual bias was removed computationally once sequencing was done. The original methods were these. Custom Python scripts were used to quantify repertoire diversity as the Shannon entropy index. Unsorted, CD4+ and CD8+ repertoires were analyzed separately, except for combined analyses in which CD4+ and CD8+ sequences were merged in silico. A clone counted as expanded when the clone's frequency after treatment rose at least 2-fold relative to C1D1, and clones undetected at baseline were given a pseudocount of 0.5. Singleton clones were defined as clones with 0 or 1 copy at C1D1, and non-singleton clones were defined as clones with 2 or more copies. By matching protein sequences in sorted samples from the same patient, clones expanded in unsorted samples were annotated as CD4+, CD8+ or unknown. Wilcoxon tests were applied to paired samples to test diversity changes from C1D1 to C4D1. The table comes from immuneACCESS by way of TCRdb, which keeps in-frame sequences with V and J called. Part of the clones is missing from these tables; in studies checked, under half for an unresolved V gene and the rest for unknown reasons. V and J calls plus clone size are reproduced from that table; the DNA served to infer D and trimming. The sample table contains fewer than 20,000 clones; only one count was recorded for around two thirds of them. Of the sample, 7.8% falls within the top ten clones.

The chain links TRBV4-1 with TRBJ2-1; the D gene is perhaps TRBD1 or TRBD2, each of them matching over 5 bases. Material: peripheral blood mononuclear cells (PBMCs), obtained before the fourth cycle of nivolumab. This sequence originates from a human donor with classical Hodgkin lymphoma. In nucleotide form, the sequence is TGCGCCAGCAGCAGAGCGGACACGGCCCGCAATGAGCAGTTCTTC. It translates as CASSRADTARNEQFF.